This passage covers 14 T cell receptor beta chains from one sample sequenced in a study of T cells after yellow fever vaccination. TCRdb reprocessed the 5' RACE reads via MiXCR and lists one record per CDR3 protein. The profile covers approximately 240,000 distinct CDR3 sequences, with approximately 3.8% appearing a single time and around 20% taken by the ten largest. The specimen comprised PBMCs, sampled 15 days after the yellow fever booster vaccination. Source of these receptors: a man aged 18 to 30 who received the YFV17D yellow fever vaccine.

This clonotype was seen repeatedly, ten times or more. The chain combines TRBV4-1 with TRBJ2-2; D is perhaps TRBD2 (6 bases). Trimming stripped 4 bases from V and 0 bases from J, with 15 bases between. The CDR3 totals 17 residues. Germline assignment: CDR1 MGHRA and CDR2 YSYEKL. The CDR3 DNA follows: TGCGCCAGCAGCCCATACTCCGGGACTCCGAACACCGGGGAGCTGTTTTTT. Encoded protein: CASSPYSGTPNTGELFF.

The chain joins TRBV5-1 to TRBJ2-3; 9 nucleotides align to TRBD2. The CDR3 contains 15 residues. In germline, CDR1 is SGHRS, CDR2 YFSETQ. Trimming took 4 bases from V and 2 from J; bases not matched to a gene: 5. In nucleotides, the CDR3 is TGCGCCAGCAGCAGTAGCGGGGGCCCCACAGATACGCAGTATTTT. Translated, it gives CASSSSGGPTDTQYF.

The table lists this clonotype with many counts. This chain joins TRBV20-1 and TRBJ2-4, with D unresolved. Germline-derived CDR1 and CDR2 are DFQATT and SNEGSKA (reference sequence). The CDR3 extends over 13 amino acids. V was cut by 6 bases and J by 0 bases, with 9 bases left in between. This CDR3 reads CSAADLAKNIQYF. The DNA for the CDR3 is TGCAGTGCGGCAGATTTAGCCAAAAACATTCAGTACTTC.

At least ten counts were recorded for this clonotype. The chain recombines TRBV25-1 with TRBJ2-2; D gene unclear. CDR3 length: 14 residues. Germline CDR1 reads MGHDK; CDR2 reads SYGVNS. V lost 3 bases, J lost 4 bases, and 9 bases lay in between. DNA for the CDR3: TGTGCCAGCAGTGAGGTTTTGTTCACCGGGGAGCTGTTTTTT. Translated: CASSEVLFTGELFF.

This clonotype was seen ten or more times. In DNA, the CDR3 is TGTGCCAGCCTGGGGGCCCGGGGTCAGCCCCAGCATTTT. Protein: CASLGARGQPQHF. V and J are TRBV6-5 and TRBJ1-5, with a tentative D call TRBD1 (6 bases). With 8 bases removed from V and 6 bases from J, the gap between germline ends came to 14 bases. Germline V gene data show CDR1 as MNHEY and CDR2 as SVGAGI. The CDR3 length is 13 residues.

The sample holds many counts of this clonotype. The chain links TRBV5-1 to TRBJ2-5; 8 bases fit TRBD1. The CDR3 runs to 16 residues. The germline V gene encodes CDR1 SGHRS and CDR2 YFSETQ. After removal of 2 bases from V and 5 bases from J, the junction contained 11 bases not matched to a gene. The CDR3 reads CASSLWTGRKGETQYF. CDR3 nucleotides: TGCGCCAGCAGCTTATGGACAGGGCGAAAAGGGGAGACCCAGTACTTC.

This clonotype was recorded many times. The chain joins TRBV3-1 to TRBJ2-1, with D possibly matching TRBD2 (5 bases). CDR3 length: 14 residues. Germline V lookup: CDR1 LGHDT, CDR2 YNNKEL (reference sequence). Between the trimmed V and J ends, which lost 4 bases and 5 bases, there was a span of 12 bases. CDR3 amino acids: CASSRSGKNNEQFF. CDR3 in DNA: TGTGCCAGCAGCCGCTCCGGGAAGAACAATGAGCAGTTCTTC.

This clonotype has ten or more counts. This chain joins TRBV7-8 and TRBJ2-3; no clear D. V lost 5 bases, J lost 2 bases, and 8 bases lay in between. CDR3 length equals 13 residues. Germline V gene data show CDR1 as SGHVS and CDR2 as FQNEAQ. The CDR3 nucleotides read TGTGCCAGCAGCCGGGCCCTCACAGATACGCAGTATTTT. Amino acid sequence: CASSRALTDTQYF.

This clonotype showed up many times. The CDR3 reads CATSRVGGDENYEQYF. DNA of the CDR3: TGTGCCACCAGCAGAGTCGGGGGAGACGAAAACTACGAGCAGTACTTC. The chain is built from TRBV15 and TRBJ2-7, with D maybe TRBD2 (6 bases). The CDR3 contains 16 residues. CDR1 is LNHNV, CDR2 YYDKDF, per germline (reference sequence). V lost 1 base and J 3 bases, leaving 16 bases between the germline ends.

A remark on this clonotype: A much larger clone differs from this one at a single base, so this may be a read error. The V gene is TRBV4-1, the J gene TRBJ2-4; D possibly corresponds to TRBD2 (6 bases). Germline CDR1 is MGHRA and CDR2 is YSYEKL. This CDR3 has 14 residues. The CDR3 DNA is TGCGCCAGCAGCTGGGGGGTAGCCAAATACATTCAGTACTTC. Translated: CASSWGVAKYIQYF.

A word on this clonotype: A much larger clone differs by one base, so this may be a read error. The V gene is TRBV12-3 or TRBV12-4, the J gene TRBJ2-2; D may match TRBD1 or TRBD2 (5 bases each). The CDR3 loop spans 15 amino acids. CDR3 amino acids: CASSLAGTITWELFF. The CDR3 DNA sequence: TGTGCCAGCAGCCTCGCCGGGACCATCACCTGGGAGCTGTTTTTT.

This clonotype was detected a few times. This chain links TRBV4-1 with TRBJ1-1, with 7 bases that match TRBD1. In germline, CDR1 is MGHRA, CDR2 YSYEKL. There are 15 residues in the CDR3. Trimming at V came to 0 bases and at J to 9 bases, leaving 10 bases not matched to a gene. CDR3 protein: CASSQDGTAKSQAFF. The CDR3 DNA reads TGCGCCAGCAGCCAAGACGGGACAGCCAAGAGTCAAGCTTTCTTT.

This clonotype appeared many times. The chain links TRBV7-2 to TRBJ2-7, with D perhaps assigned TRBD1 or TRBD2 (6 bases each). Germline V gene data show CDR1 as SGHTA and CDR2 as FQGNSA. Trimming took 5 bases from V and 5 from J, leaving 19 bases between them. The CDR3 length is 15 residues. The CDR3 sequence is CASSLGGGLGNEQYF. CDR3 coding DNA: TGTGCCAGCAGCCTAGGAGGGGGGTTAGGTAACGAGCAGTACTTC. Full variable domain (outside the CDR3, taken from reference TRBV7-2 and TRBJ2-7): GAGVSQSPSNKVTEKGKDVELRCDPISGHTALYWYRQSLGQGLEFLIYFQGNSAPDKSGLPSDRFSAERTGGSVSTLTIQRTQQEDSAVYLCASSLGGGLGNEQYFGPGTRLTVT.

This clonotype has ten or more counts. The chain couples TRBV20-1 to TRBJ2-3, with TRBD2 matching 15 bases. V lost 6 bases to trimming and J lost 6 bases; unmatched junction nucleotides: 13. This CDR3 comprises 17 residues. The germline V gene encodes CDR1 DFQATT and CDR2 SNEGSKA (reference sequence). CDR3 DNA: TGCAGTGCCCCCAAAGGGACTAGCGGGGGGCCGGGGGATACGCAGTATTTT. It is translated as CSAPKGTSGGPGDTQYF.